This entry lists 14 T cell receptor beta chains sequenced from one sample in a study of CD8 T cells in Susac syndrome. Random hexamers served to reverse transcribe roughly 0.45 to 1 ug RNA. A single record per CDR3 protein comes from TCRdb applying MiXCR to the immunoSEQ multiplex PCR reads. The sample carries 100,000 to 150,000 distinct CDR3 sequences, around 94% recorded once. The specimen sequenced was CD4+ T cells from PBMCs. Receptors were obtained from a human donor in good health.

The chain's CDR3 is CASSLDRAADTQYF. CDR3 in DNA: TGTGCCAGCAGCTTGGACAGGGCCGCAGATACGCAGTATTTT. The chain links TRBV3-1 to TRBJ2-3; 8 nucleotides agree with TRBD1. CDR3 length: 14 amino acids. Germline assignment: CDR1 LGHDT and CDR2 YNNKEL (reference sequence). The junction had 5 bases not matched to a gene; V was cut back by 5 bases and J by 4 bases.

The gene calls are TRBV27 and TRBJ2-2; D might be TRBD1 or TRBD2, each matching 5 bases. Per germline, CDR1 MNHEY and CDR2 SMNVEV (reference sequence). The V gene lost 6 bases and the J gene lost 7 bases, with 18 bases spanning the gap. The CDR3 length is 15 residues. The CDR3 loop is CASSLKVGTGGELFF. As DNA, the CDR3 is TGTGCCAGCAGCCTAAAGGTTGGGACGGGCGGGGAGCTGTTTTTT.

The chain uses TRBV12-3 or TRBV12-4 and TRBJ2-2; D is ambiguous. Trimming shortened V by 7 bases and J by 2 bases, and 11 bases separated the two germline ends. This CDR3 region has 14 residues. DNA of the CDR3: TGTGCCAGCACCCTCTCTAGAAACACCGGGGAGCTGTTTTTT. This encodes CASTLSRNTGELFF.

V is TRBV2 and J is TRBJ1-1, with 7 positions matching TRBD1. Looked up from germline, CDR1 is SNHLY and CDR2 is FYNNEI. V shed 7 bases and J 1 base; nucleotides not matched to a gene: 9. The CDR3 runs to 15 residues. CDR3 residues: CASNNRGGTNTEAFF. In DNA form, the CDR3 reads TGTGCCAGCAATAACAGGGGAGGGACGAACACTGAAGCTTTCTTT.

The chain joins TRBV20-1 to TRBJ2-7; 9 bases are shared with TRBD2. The CDR3 spans 16 residues. Trimming took 4 bases from V and 2 from J; bases not matched to a gene: 12. Germline V gene lookup returns CDR1 DFQATT and CDR2 SNEGSKA (reference sequence). The CDR3 loop reads CSANRGASGITYEQYF. CDR3 nucleotide sequence: TGCAGTGCTAACCGGGGGGCTAGCGGGATCACCTACGAGCAGTACTTC.

DNA of the CDR3: TGTGCCAGCTCACCGACGAGGCCTAGCAATCAGCCCCAGCATTTT. As protein: CASSPTRPSNQPQHF. The chain couples TRBV18 to TRBJ1-5; D not certain. Trimming took 3 bases from V and 0 from J, leaving 9 bases between them. The V gene's germline CDR1 is KGHSH and CDR2 LQKENI. The CDR3 consists of 15 residues.

This chain connects TRBV3-1 to TRBJ1-5, with a weak D call TRBD1 (5 bases). Germline CDR1 is LGHDT and CDR2 is YNNKEL (reference sequence). There are 14 residues in the CDR3. With 0 bases removed from V and 7 bases from J, the gap between germline ends came to 10 bases. The CDR3 sequence is CASSQDLTGQPQHF. For the CDR3, the DNA is TGTGCCAGCAGCCAAGATCTAACAGGCCAGCCCCAGCATTTT.

The chain links TRBV10-3 to TRBJ2-1; 16 nucleotides agree with TRBD2. The germline CDR1 and CDR2 sequences are ENHRY and SYGVKD. Trimming at V came to 5 bases and at J to 7 bases, leaving 11 bases not matched to a gene. This CDR3 has 18 residues. CDR3 nucleotides: TGTGCCATCAGTCCCGGGACTAGCGGGAGGGCCCTTTTTAATGAGCAGTTCTTC. Translating it yields CAISPGTSGRALFNEQFF.

V is TRBV2 and J is TRBJ1-1, with 9 bases aligning to TRBD1. The length of the CDR3 is 18 residues. In germline, CDR1 is SNHLY, CDR2 FYNNEI. With V trimmed by 4 bases and J by 1 base, 13 bases remained unmatched. The CDR3 sequence: CASSGFWGQGAPNTEAFF. CDR3 nucleotide sequence: TGTGCCAGCAGTGGATTCTGGGGACAGGGAGCTCCGAACACTGAAGCTTTCTTT.

This chain links TRBV5-1 with TRBJ2-5; either TRBD1 or TRBD2 may supply D (5 bases each). The CDR3 is 15 amino acids. V dropped 3 bases and J dropped 1 base, with 13 bases sitting between them. Germline V gene data show CDR1 as SGHRS and CDR2 as YFSETQ. CDR3 in amino acids: CASSWGSGLQETQYF. CDR3 DNA sequence: TGCGCCAGCAGCTGGGGTTCGGGGCTCCAAGAGACCCAGTACTTC.

J is TRBJ1-1 and V is TRBV23-1; D remains ambiguous. TRBV23-1 is reported as an ORF; its role is uncertain. The CDR3 extends over 10 amino acids. The V end lost 2 bases, the J end lost 7 bases, and 2 bases lay between the germline ends. CDR3: CASSQREAFF. The CDR3 coding sequence is TGCGCCAGCAGTCAACGTGAAGCTTTCTTT.

The rearrangement joins TRBV7-2 to TRBJ2-1; TRBD2 aligns across 7 bases. V gave up 7 bases and J gave up 6 bases; unmatched junction bases: 9. The germline V gene has CDR1 SGHTA and CDR2 FQGNSA. The length of the CDR3 is 14 residues. The CDR3 DNA reads as TGTGCCAGCACCCCGGGGAGGGGAACCAATGAGCAGTTCTTC. Amino acid sequence: CASTPGRGTNEQFF.

The chain combines TRBV11-2 with TRBJ2-7; D is undetermined. The CDR3 is made up of 13 amino acids. The V gene lost 6 bases and the J gene lost 7 bases, with 16 bases spanning the gap. Germline loops: CDR1 SGHAT, CDR2 FQNNGV. CDR3 amino acids: CASRLTAIKEQYF. The CDR3 DNA reads TGTGCCAGCAGGCTCACGGCAATTAAGGAGCAGTACTTC.

The sample holds one count of this clonotype. The chain employs TRBV10-3 and TRBJ2-2, with 8 nucleotides matching TRBD2. This CDR3 contains 16 residues. V shed 6 bases, J shed 6 bases, and the junction held 12 bases outside the gene matches. Germline CDR1 and CDR2: ENHRY and SYGVKD. As DNA, the CDR3 is TGTGCCATCAGCCGACTTTCCGGGACTAGTCCCGGGGAGCTGTTTTTT. This codes for CAISRLSGTSPGELFF.